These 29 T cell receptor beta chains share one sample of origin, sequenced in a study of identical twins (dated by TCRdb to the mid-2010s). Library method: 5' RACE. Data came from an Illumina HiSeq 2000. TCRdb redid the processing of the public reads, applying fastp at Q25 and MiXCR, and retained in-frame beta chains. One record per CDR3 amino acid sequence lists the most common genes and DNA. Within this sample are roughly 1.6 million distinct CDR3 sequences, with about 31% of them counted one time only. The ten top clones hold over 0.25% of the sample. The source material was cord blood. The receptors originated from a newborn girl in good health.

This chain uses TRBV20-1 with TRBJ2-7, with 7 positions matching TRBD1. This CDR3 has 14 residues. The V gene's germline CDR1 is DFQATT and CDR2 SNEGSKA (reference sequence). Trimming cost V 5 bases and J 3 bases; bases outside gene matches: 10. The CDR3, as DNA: TGCAGTGCTCCCATGGGAACAGGGGACTACGAGCAGTACTTC. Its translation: CSAPMGTGDYEQYF.

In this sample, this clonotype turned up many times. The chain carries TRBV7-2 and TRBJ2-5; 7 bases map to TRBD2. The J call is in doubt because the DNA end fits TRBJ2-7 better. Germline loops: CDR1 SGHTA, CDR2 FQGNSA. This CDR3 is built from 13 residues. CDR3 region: CASSLLTSHEQYF. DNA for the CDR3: TGTGCCAGCAGCTTATTGACTAGCCACGAGCAGTACTTC.

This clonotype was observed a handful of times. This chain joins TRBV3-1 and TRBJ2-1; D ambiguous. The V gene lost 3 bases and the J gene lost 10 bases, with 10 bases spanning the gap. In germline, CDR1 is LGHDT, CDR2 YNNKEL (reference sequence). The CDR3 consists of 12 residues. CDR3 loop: CASSQRGLEQFF. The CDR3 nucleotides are TGTGCCAGCAGCCAGCGTGGCCTCGAGCAGTTCTTC.

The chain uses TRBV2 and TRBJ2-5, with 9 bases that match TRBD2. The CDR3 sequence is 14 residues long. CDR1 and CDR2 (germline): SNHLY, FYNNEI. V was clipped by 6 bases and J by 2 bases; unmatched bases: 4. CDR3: CASRGGRVQETQYF. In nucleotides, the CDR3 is TGTGCCAGCAGAGGCGGGAGGGTACAAGAGACCCAGTACTTC.

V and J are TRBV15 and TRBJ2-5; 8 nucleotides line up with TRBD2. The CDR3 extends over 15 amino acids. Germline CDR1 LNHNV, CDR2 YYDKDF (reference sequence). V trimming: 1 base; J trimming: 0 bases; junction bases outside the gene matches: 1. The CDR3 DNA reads TGTGCCACCAGCAGAGCGGGGGGGTACCAAGAGACCCAGTACTTC. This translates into CATSRAGGYQETQYF.

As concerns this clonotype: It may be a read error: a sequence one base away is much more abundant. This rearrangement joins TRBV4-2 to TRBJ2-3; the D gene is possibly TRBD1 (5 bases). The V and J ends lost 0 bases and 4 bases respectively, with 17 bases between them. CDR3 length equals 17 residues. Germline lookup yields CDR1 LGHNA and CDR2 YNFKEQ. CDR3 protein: CASSQDGARAFPDTQYF. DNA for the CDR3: TGTGCCAGCAGCCAAGATGGCGCCAGGGCCTTCCCAGATACGCAGTATTTT.

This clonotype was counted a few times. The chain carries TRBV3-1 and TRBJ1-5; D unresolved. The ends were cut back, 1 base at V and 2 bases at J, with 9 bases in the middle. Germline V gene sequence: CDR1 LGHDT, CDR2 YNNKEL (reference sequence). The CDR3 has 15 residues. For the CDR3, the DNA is TGTGCCAGCAGCCAAGGTTCCGGGGGCAATCAGCCCCAGCATTTT. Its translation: CASSQGSGGNQPQHF.

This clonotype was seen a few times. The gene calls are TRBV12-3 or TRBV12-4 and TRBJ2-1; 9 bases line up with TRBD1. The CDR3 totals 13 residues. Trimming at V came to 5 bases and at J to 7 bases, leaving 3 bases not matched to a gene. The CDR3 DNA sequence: TGTGCCAGCAGTGAACAGGGGGCAAATGAGCAGTTCTTC. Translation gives CASSEQGANEQFF.

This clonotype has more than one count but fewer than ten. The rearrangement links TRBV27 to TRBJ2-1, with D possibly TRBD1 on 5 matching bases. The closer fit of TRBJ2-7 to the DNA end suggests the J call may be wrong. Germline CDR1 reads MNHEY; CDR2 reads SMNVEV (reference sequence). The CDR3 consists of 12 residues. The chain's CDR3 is CASRTLYNEQYF. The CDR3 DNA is TGTGCCAGCCGGACACTTTACAATGAGCAGTACTTC.

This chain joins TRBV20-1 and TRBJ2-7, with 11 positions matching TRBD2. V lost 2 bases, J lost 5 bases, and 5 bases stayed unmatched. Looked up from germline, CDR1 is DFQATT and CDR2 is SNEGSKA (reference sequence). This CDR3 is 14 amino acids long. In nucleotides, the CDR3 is TGCAGTGCTAGATTACTAGCGGGAGTCAACGAGCAGTACTTC. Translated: CSARLLAGVNEQYF.

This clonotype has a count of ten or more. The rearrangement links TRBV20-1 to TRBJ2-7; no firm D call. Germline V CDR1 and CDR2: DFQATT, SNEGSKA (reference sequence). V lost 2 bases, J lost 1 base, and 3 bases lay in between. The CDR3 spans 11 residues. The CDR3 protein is CSARQSYEQYF. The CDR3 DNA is TGCAGTGCTAGACAGTCCTACGAGCAGTACTTC.

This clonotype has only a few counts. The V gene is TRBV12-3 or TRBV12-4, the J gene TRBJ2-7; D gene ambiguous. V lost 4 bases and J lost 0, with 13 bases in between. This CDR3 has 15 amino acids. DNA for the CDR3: TGTGCCAGCAGTTACCAGGCCTTCGGCTCCTACGAGCAGTACTTC. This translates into CASSYQAFGSYEQYF.

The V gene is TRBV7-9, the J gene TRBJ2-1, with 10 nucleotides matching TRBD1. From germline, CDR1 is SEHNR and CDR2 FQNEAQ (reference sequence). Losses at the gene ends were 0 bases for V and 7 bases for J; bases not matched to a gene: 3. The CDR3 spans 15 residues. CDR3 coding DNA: TGTGCCAGCAGCTTAGCGGGACAGGGGCGTAATGAGCAGTTCTTC. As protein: CASSLAGQGRNEQFF.

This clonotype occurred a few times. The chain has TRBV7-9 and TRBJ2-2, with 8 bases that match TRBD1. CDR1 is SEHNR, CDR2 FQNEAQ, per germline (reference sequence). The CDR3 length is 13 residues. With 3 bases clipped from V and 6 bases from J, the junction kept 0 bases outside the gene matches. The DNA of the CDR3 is TGTGCCAGCAGCTTGACAGGGGCCGGGGAGCTGTTTTTT. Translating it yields CASSLTGAGELFF.

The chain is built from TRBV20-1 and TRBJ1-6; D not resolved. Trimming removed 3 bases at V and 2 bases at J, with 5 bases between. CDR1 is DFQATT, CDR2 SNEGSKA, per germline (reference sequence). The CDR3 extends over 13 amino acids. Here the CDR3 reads CSASRTYNSPLHF. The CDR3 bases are TGCAGTGCTAGCAGGACCTATAATTCACCCCTCCACTTT.

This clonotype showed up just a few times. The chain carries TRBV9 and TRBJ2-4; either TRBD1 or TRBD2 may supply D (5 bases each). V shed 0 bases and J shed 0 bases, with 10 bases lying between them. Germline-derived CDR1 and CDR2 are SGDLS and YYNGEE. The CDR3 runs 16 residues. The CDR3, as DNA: TGTGCCAGCAGCGTAGAGCCGGGGCTAGCCAAAAACATTCAGTACTTC. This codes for CASSVEPGLAKNIQYF.

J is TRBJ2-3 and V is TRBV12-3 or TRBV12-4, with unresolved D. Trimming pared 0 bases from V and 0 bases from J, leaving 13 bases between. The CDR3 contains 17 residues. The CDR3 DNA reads TGTGCCAGCAGTTTAGCACCAAGTGTTGGTAGCACAGATACGCAGTATTTT. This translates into CASSLAPSVGSTDTQYF.

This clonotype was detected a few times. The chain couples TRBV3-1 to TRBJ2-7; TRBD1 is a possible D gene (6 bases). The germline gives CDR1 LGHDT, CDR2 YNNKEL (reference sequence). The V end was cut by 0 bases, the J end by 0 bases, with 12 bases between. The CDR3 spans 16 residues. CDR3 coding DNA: TGTGCCAGCAGCCAAGATCTGAGGACAGACTCCTACGAGCAGTACTTC. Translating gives CASSQDLRTDSYEQYF.

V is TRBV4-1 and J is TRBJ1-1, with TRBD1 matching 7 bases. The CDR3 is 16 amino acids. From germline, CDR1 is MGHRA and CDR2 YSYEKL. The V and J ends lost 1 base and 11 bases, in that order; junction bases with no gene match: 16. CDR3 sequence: CASSQGAAGGTKTAFF. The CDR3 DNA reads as TGCGCCAGCAGCCAAGGAGCGGCAGGGGGTACGAAGACGGCTTTCTTT.

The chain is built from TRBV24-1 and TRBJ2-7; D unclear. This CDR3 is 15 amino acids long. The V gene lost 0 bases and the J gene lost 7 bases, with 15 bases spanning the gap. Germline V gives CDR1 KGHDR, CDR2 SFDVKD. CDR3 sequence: CATSDLQGSPWEQYF. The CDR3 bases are TGTGCCACCAGTGATTTGCAAGGCAGTCCATGGGAGCAGTACTTC.

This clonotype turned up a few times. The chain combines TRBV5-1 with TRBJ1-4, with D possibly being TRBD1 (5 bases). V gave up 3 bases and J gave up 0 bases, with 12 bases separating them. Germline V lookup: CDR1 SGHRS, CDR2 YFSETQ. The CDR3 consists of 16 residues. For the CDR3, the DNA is TGCGCCAGCAGCTCCCGGGACTTAACAACTAATGAAAAACTGTTTTTT. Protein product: CASSSRDLTTNEKLFF. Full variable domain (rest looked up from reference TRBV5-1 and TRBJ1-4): KAGVTQTPRYLIKTRGQQVTLSCSPISGHRSVSWYQQTPGQGLQFLFEYFSETQRNKGNFPGRFSGRQFSNSRSEMNVSTLELGDSALYLCASSSRDLTTNEKLFFGSGTQLSVL.

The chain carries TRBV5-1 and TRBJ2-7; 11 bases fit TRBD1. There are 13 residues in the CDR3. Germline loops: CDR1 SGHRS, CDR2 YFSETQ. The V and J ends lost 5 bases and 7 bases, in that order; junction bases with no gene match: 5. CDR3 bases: TGCGCCAGCAGGGACAGGGGGCAAGGTGAGCAGTACTTC. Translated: CASRDRGQGEQYF.

The CDR3 region is CASSQDNGRASDTQYF. The CDR3, as DNA: TGTGCCAGCAGCCAAGATAACGGGAGGGCCTCAGATACGCAGTATTTT. The V gene is TRBV4-2, the J gene TRBJ2-3; the match to TRBD2 covers 8 bases. Per germline, CDR1 LGHNA and CDR2 YNFKEQ. The CDR3 covers 16 residues. J lost 4 bases, V lost 0 bases, and 6 bases had no gene match.

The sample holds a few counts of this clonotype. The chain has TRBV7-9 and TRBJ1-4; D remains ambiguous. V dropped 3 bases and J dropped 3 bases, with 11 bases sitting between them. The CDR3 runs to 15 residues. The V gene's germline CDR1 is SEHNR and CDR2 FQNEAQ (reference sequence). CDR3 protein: CASSFNRGSNEKLFF. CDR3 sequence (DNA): TGTGCCAGCAGCTTCAATAGAGGGTCTAATGAAAAACTGTTTTTT.

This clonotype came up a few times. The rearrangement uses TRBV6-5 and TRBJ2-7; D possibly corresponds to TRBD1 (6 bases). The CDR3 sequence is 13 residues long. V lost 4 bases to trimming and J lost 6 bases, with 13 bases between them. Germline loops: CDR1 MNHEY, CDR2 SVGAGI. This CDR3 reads CASSSLTGSEQYF. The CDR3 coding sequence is TGTGCCAGCAGTTCCCTTACAGGGTCCGAGCAGTACTTC.

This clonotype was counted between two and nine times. The CDR3 region has the DNA TGTGCCAGCAGATGGACAGGGTTCTATGGCTACACCTTC. It codes for CASRWTGFYGYTF. The chain employs TRBV2 and TRBJ1-2, with 8 bases matching TRBD1. The CDR3 sequence is 13 residues long. Trimming at V came to 6 bases and at J to 4 bases, leaving 4 bases not matched to a gene. Germline V gives CDR1 SNHLY, CDR2 FYNNEI.

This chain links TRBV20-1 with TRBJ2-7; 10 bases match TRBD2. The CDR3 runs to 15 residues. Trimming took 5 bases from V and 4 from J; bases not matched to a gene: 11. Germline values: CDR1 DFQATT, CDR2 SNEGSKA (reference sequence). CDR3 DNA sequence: TGCAGTGCTTCCCCCCCTAGCGGGAGTGGGTACGAGCAGTACTTC. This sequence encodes CSASPPSGSGYEQYF.

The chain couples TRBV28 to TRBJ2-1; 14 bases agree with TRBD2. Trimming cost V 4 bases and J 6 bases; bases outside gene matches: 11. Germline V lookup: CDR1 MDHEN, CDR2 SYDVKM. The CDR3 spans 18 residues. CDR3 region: CASSWSGTSGRIGNEQFF. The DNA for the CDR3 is TGTGCCAGCAGTTGGTCCGGGACTAGCGGGAGAATCGGCAATGAGCAGTTCTTC.

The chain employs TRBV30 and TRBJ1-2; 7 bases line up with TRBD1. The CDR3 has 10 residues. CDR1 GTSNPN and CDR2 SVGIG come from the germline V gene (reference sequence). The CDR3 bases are TGTGCTCAGGGGGACTATGGCTACACCTTC. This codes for CAQGDYGYTF. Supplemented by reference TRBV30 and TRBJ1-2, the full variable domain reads SQTIHQWPATLVQPVGSPLSLECTVEGTSNPNLYWYRQAAGRGLQLLFYSVGIGQISSEVPQNLSASRPQDRQFILSSKKLLLSDSGFYLCAQGDYGYTFGSGTRLTVV.